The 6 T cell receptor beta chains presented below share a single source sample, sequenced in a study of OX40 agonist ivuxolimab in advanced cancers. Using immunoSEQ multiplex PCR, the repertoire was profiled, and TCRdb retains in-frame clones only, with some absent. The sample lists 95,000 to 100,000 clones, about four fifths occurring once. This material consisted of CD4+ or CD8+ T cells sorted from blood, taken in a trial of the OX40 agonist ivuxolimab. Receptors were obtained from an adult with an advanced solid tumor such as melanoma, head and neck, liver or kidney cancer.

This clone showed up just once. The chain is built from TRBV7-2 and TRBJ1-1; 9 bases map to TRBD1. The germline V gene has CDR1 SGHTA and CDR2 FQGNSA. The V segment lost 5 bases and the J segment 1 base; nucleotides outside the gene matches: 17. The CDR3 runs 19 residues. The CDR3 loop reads CASSRPTGQGRVSNTEAFF. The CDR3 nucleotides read TGTGCCAGCAGCCGTCCTACGGGACAGGGAAGGGTATCGAACACTGAAGCTTTCTTT.

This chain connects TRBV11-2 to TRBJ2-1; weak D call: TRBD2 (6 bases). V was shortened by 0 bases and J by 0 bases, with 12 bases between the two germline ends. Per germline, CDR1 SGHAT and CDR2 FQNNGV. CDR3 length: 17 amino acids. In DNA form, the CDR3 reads TGTGCCAGCAGCTTAGAGGTAGGCGGGGTCTCCTACAATGAGCAGTTCTTC. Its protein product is CASSLEVGGVSYNEQFF.

CDR3 sequence reads: CASSSKGQATYEQYF. DNA for the CDR3: TGCGCCAGCAGCTCGAAAGGACAGGCCACCTACGAGCAGTACTTC. The chain uses TRBV5-1 and TRBJ2-7, with 7 bases lining up with TRBD1. CDR3 length: 15 residues. Germline V gene sequence: CDR1 SGHRS, CDR2 YFSETQ. The V and J ends lost 3 bases and 2 bases, in that order; junction bases with no gene match: 8. The entire variable domain, with the rest obtained from reference TRBV5-1 and TRBJ2-7, is as follows: KAGVTQTPRYLIKTRGQQVTLSCSPISGHRSVSWYQQTPGQGLQFLFEYFSETQRNKGNFPGRFSGRQFSNSRSEMNVSTLELGDSALYLCASSSKGQATYEQYFGPGTRLTVT.

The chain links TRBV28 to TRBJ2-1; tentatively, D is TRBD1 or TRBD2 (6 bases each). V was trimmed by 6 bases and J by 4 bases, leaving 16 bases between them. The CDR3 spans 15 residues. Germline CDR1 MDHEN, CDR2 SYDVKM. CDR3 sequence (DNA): TGTGCCAGCAGCCCTCCGGGGGCCAATTACAATGAGCAGTTCTTC. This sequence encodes CASSPPGANYNEQFF.

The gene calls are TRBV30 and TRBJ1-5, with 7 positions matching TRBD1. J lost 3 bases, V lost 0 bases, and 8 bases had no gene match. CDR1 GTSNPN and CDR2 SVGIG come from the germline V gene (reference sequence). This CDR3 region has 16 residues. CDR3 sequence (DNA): TGTGCCTGGAGTGTACCCAGGGGGGGTACCAATCAGCCCCAGCATTTT. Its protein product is CAWSVPRGGTNQPQHF.

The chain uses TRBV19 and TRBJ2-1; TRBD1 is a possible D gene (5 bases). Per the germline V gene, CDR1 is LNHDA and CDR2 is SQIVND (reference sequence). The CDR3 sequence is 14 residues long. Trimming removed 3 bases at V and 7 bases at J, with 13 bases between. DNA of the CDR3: TGTGCCAGTAGTATCGGGCACAGGCTAAATGAGCAGTTCTTC. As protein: CASSIGHRLNEQFF.